The 21 T cell receptor beta chains given below trace back to one sample, sequenced in a study of cytomegalovirus exposure and HLA in healthy donors. The PCR made use of 60 Vbeta and 13 Jbeta primers. The repertoire was sequenced with immunoSEQ multiplex PCR; TCRdb's copy has only in-frame clones and lacks some. This listing includes 150,000 to 200,000 clones. Sequencing used PBMCs. The receptors were sampled from a woman aged 18-29 years in good health and CMV-seropositive.

The J gene is TRBJ2-1, the V gene TRBV25-1; TRBD1 matches at 8 bases. Trimming cost V 2 bases and J 10 bases; bases outside gene matches: 16. The length of the CDR3 is 17 residues. In germline, CDR1 is MGHDK, CDR2 SYGVNS. The DNA of the CDR3 is TGTGCCAGCAGTGAAATGCCACGGACAGGGAGCCCTCAAGAGCAGTTCTTC. Translated, it gives CASSEMPRTGSPQEQFF.

The DNA of the CDR3 is TGTGCCAGCGGGGGAGGAACCTACGAGCAGTACTTC. Protein product: CASGGGTYEQYF. The chain employs TRBV6-1 and TRBJ2-7; D perhaps matches TRBD2 (6 bases). V was trimmed by 8 bases and J by 2 bases, leaving 10 bases between them. Germline CDR1 reads MNHNS; CDR2 reads SASEGT. There are 12 residues in the CDR3.

The CDR3 DNA follows: TGTGCCAGCAGCCCGGGACTAGCGGGAATAGATACGCAGTATTTT. Amino acids: CASSPGLAGIDTQYF. This chain links TRBV7-9 with TRBJ2-3, with 13 bases that match TRBD2. The CDR3 runs to 15 residues. CDR1 is SEHNR, CDR2 FQNEAQ, per germline (reference sequence). The J segment lost 5 bases and the V segment lost 5 bases, leaving 4 bases of the junction unmatched. The variable domain in full, completed from reference TRBV7-9 and TRBJ2-3, reads DTGVSQNPRHKITKRGQNVTFRCDPISEHNRLYWYRQTLGQGPEFLTYFQNEAQLEKSRLLSDRFSAERPKGSFSTLEIQRTEQGDSAMYLCASSPGLAGIDTQYFGPGTRLTVL.

The gene calls are TRBV20-1 and TRBJ2-3; D perhaps matches TRBD2 (5 bases). Germline CDR1 DFQATT, CDR2 SNEGSKA (reference sequence). The CDR3 contains 11 residues. The V and J ends lost 6 bases and 2 bases respectively, with 6 bases between them. In DNA form, the CDR3 reads TGCAGTGCGGGAGTCACAGATACGCAGTATTTT. It translates to CSAGVTDTQYF.

This sequence joins TRBV10-2 and TRBJ2-3, with 7 bases that match TRBD2. The CDR3 length is 16 residues. The J segment lost 0 bases and the V segment lost 0 bases, leaving 3 bases of the junction unmatched. Looked up from germline, CDR1 is WSHSY and CDR2 is SAAADI. The CDR3 nucleotides read TGCGCCAGCAGTGAGTCGGGGACTACTAGCACAGATACGCAGTATTTT. It translates to CASSESGTTSTDTQYF.

The rearrangement uses TRBV19 and TRBJ1-1; D call uncertain. V lost 2 bases to trimming and J lost 3 bases, with 10 bases between them. CDR3 length equals 14 residues. Germline V gene sequence: CDR1 LNHDA, CDR2 SQIVND (reference sequence). CDR3: CASSINGVYTEAFF. CDR3 nucleotides: TGTGCCAGTAGTATAAACGGGGTCTACACTGAAGCTTTCTTT.

This chain joins TRBV11-3 and TRBJ1-4; D may be TRBD1 (6 bases). The CDR3 totals 14 residues. Germline CDR1 and CDR2: SGHNT and YENEEA. Trimming pared 4 bases from V and 7 bases from J, leaving 13 bases between. The CDR3 sequence is CASSSHRAGEKLFF. The CDR3 region has the DNA TGTGCCAGCAGCTCCCACAGGGCTGGTGAAAAACTGTTTTTT.

This chain links TRBV6-6 with TRBJ1-1, with 11 bases fitting TRBD1. The germline V gene has CDR1 MNHNY and CDR2 SVGAGI (reference sequence). This CDR3 is built from 15 residues. V gave up 2 bases and J gave up 3 bases; unmatched junction bases: 2. In DNA, the CDR3 is TGTGCCAGCAGTTACCTGGGACAGGGGGACACTGAAGCTTTCTTT. Its protein product is CASSYLGQGDTEAFF.

The chain uses TRBV10-3 and TRBJ1-6, with D possibly being TRBD1 (5 bases). Between the trimmed V and J ends, which lost 5 bases and 5 bases, there was a span of 10 bases. Germline CDR1 reads ENHRY; CDR2 reads SYGVKD. This CDR3 is 14 amino acids long. The CDR3 DNA reads as TGTGCCATCAGTCCCGGGACTGATAATTCACCCCTCCACTTT. Its protein is CAISPGTDNSPLHF.

For the CDR3, the DNA is TGTGCCAGCAGCTTGTCAAGCGGGGGTCGCTACACCTTC. It is translated as CASSLSSGGRYTF. The chain combines TRBV5-6 with TRBJ1-2; weak D call: TRBD1 (5 bases). Trimming removed 1 base from V and 9 bases from J, with 13 bases in between. The CDR3 covers 13 residues. The germline V gene has CDR1 SGHDT and CDR2 YYEEEE. Together with reference TRBV5-6 and TRBJ1-2, the CDR3 gives the full variable domain: DAGVTQSPTHLIKTRGQQVTLRCSPKSGHDTVSWYQQALGQGPQFIFQYYEEEERQRGNFPDRFSGHQFPNYSSELNVNALLLGDSALYLCASSLSSGGRYTFGSGTRLTVV.

V is TRBV18 and J is TRBJ2-3; 9 nucleotides agree with TRBD2. Trimming took 2 bases from V and 5 from J; bases not matched to a gene: 5. Germline CDR1 reads KGHSH; CDR2 reads LQKENI. This CDR3 has 15 amino acids. The CDR3 sequence is CASSPVGLAIDTQYF. CDR3 nucleotides: TGTGCCAGCTCACCAGTGGGACTAGCTATAGATACGCAGTATTTT. Filled out from reference TRBV18 and TRBJ2-3, the complete variable domain reads NAGVMQNPRHLVRRRGQEARLRCSPMKGHSHVYWYRQLPEEGLKFMVYLQKENIIDESGMPKERFSAEFPKEGPSILRIQQVVRGDSAAYFCASSPVGLAIDTQYFGPGTRLTVL.

V and J are TRBV2 and TRBJ2-3; 7 nucleotides match TRBD2. Germline CDR1 reads SNHLY; CDR2 reads FYNNEI. Trimming removed 6 bases from V and 2 bases from J; junction bases left unmatched: 5. The CDR3 extends over 14 amino acids. CDR3 nucleotides: TGTGCCAGCAGCAACGGGGGGAACACAGATACGCAGTATTTT. Encoded protein: CASSNGGNTDTQYF.

This chain uses TRBV7-2 with TRBJ2-3; 11 bases map to TRBD2. Germline CDR1 and CDR2: SGHTA and FQGNSA. The length of the CDR3 is 16 residues. Germline trimming cut 5 bases from V and 4 bases from J; bases unmatched to any gene: 8. The CDR3 loop is CASSTPSGRLSDTQYF. The CDR3 region has the DNA TGTGCCAGCAGCACCCCTAGCGGGAGGTTATCAGATACGCAGTATTTT.

The chain uses TRBV5-6 and TRBJ2-1, with D tentatively TRBD1 (6 bases). The germline CDR1 and CDR2 sequences are SGHDT and YYEEEE. The length of the CDR3 is 13 residues. V was shortened by 10 bases and J by 7 bases, with 18 bases between the two germline ends. CDR3 nucleotide sequence: TGTGCCGGGGGTGGGGGACAAGGGAATGAGCAGTTCTTC. Residues: CAGGGGQGNEQFF.

The chain recombines TRBV12-5 with TRBJ1-1, with unresolved D. From germline, CDR1 is LGHNT and CDR2 FRNRAP. The V end lost 6 bases, the J end lost 5 bases, and 7 bases lay between the germline ends. The CDR3 length is 11 residues. The CDR3 DNA sequence: TGTGCTAGTGGCCTTGAGACTGAAGCTTTCTTT. It is translated as CASGLETEAFF.

This chain connects TRBV2 to TRBJ2-7; the D gene is possibly TRBD1 (5 bases). Germline CDR1 reads SNHLY; CDR2 reads FYNNEI. The CDR3 runs to 13 residues. The V and J ends lost 7 bases and 0 bases respectively, with 10 bases between them. The CDR3 here is CASNPDTSYEQYF. Here the CDR3 DNA reads TGTGCCAGCAACCCGGACACCTCCTACGAGCAGTACTTC.

The chain combines TRBV6-4 with TRBJ1-6; weak D call: TRBD1 (6 bases). This CDR3 contains 15 residues. With 4 bases removed from V and 7 bases from J, the gap between germline ends came to 14 bases. Germline CDR1 reads MRHNA; CDR2 reads SNTAGT. The CDR3 is CASSVQTGLNSPLHF. The CDR3 nucleotides are TGTGCCAGCAGTGTTCAGACAGGTTTGAATTCACCCCTCCACTTT.

The chain uses TRBV30 and TRBJ1-1; possibly TRBD1 for D (6 bases). The CDR3 extends over 14 amino acids. V lost 4 bases, J lost 2 bases, and 14 bases lay in between. The germline V gene encodes CDR1 GTSNPN and CDR2 SVGIG (reference sequence). The CDR3 protein is CAWTKGVLNTEAFF. The CDR3 DNA reads TGTGCCTGGACTAAGGGGGTCCTTAACACTGAAGCTTTCTTT.

J is TRBJ1-5 and V is TRBV28; D remains ambiguous. Trimming removed 3 bases from V and 1 base from J, with 16 bases in between. The CDR3 consists of 17 residues. Germline loops: CDR1 MDHEN, CDR2 SYDVKM. As DNA, the CDR3 is TGTGCCAGCAGTTTTGTCATCCTGCGGAGAAGCAATCAGCCCCAGCATTTT. Protein sequence: CASSFVILRRSNQPQHF.

The chain is built from TRBV2 and TRBJ2-5; 16 bases match TRBD2. This CDR3 region has 17 residues. The junction had 9 bases not matched to a gene; V was cut back by 6 bases and J by 5 bases. The germline CDR1 and CDR2 sequences are SNHLY and FYNNEI. CDR3 bases: TGTGCCAGCAGCGGGACTAGCGGGAGGGCCCTCGGGGAGACCCAGTACTTC. This encodes CASSGTSGRALGETQYF. Looking up the rest from reference TRBV2 and TRBJ2-5 gives the full variable domain: EPEVTQTPSHQVTQMGQEVILRCVPISNHLYFYWYRQILGQKVEFLVSFYNNEISEKSEIFDDQFSVERPDGSNFTLKIRSTKLEDSAMYFCASSGTSGRALGETQYFGPGTRLLVL.

The chain has TRBV18 and TRBJ2-5; D remains ambiguous. CDR1 and CDR2 (germline): KGHSH, LQKENI. Trimming took off 0 bases at V and 5 bases at J, with 10 bases between the two ends. CDR3 size: 14 residues. The CDR3 loop reads CASSPPAPRETQYF. In nucleotides, the CDR3 is TGTGCCAGCTCACCACCCGCCCCGAGGGAGACCCAGTACTTC.